These 15 T cell receptor beta chains share one sample of origin, sequenced in a study of T cells in tuberculosis. Sample time point: new active TB diagnosis, blood taken before or within 7 days of starting treatment. Generated by immunoSEQ multiplex PCR, the TCRdb table keeps only in-frame clones and is missing some. The sample holds about 35,000 clones, more than 85% seen once. The specimen was PBMCs, collected at tuberculosis diagnosis. The receptors were gathered from an adult with tuberculosis.

The V and J genes are TRBV2 and TRBJ2-3; 10 bases line up with TRBD2. V was clipped by 4 bases and J by 5 bases; unmatched bases: 6. Germline lookup yields CDR1 SNHLY and CDR2 FYNNEI. The CDR3 has 15 amino acids. CDR3 bases: TGTGCCAGCAGTGGGACTAGCGGCAGACGAGATACGCAGTATTTT. Translating it yields CASSGTSGRRDTQYF.

This chain links TRBV11-1 with TRBJ2-5; D may be TRBD2 (6 bases). The CDR3 runs to 13 residues. Germline V gene data show CDR1 as SGHAT and CDR2 as FQDESV (reference sequence). With 5 bases removed from V and 5 bases from J, the gap between germline ends came to 12 bases. In nucleotides, the CDR3 is TGTGCCAGCAGCAGGGAGGTGACGGAGACCCAGTACTTC. It specifies CASSREVTETQYF.

The gene calls are TRBV6-5 and TRBJ2-7; a weak D match, TRBD2 (5 bases). The CDR3 spans 13 residues. V lost 6 bases, J lost 0 bases, and 9 bases lay in between. Per germline, CDR1 MNHEY and CDR2 SVGAGI. The CDR3: CASRDLSSYEQYF. CDR3 DNA sequence: TGTGCCAGCAGGGACTTGAGCTCCTACGAGCAGTACTTC.

CDR3 nucleotide sequence: TGCGCCAGCAGCGAGAGTCCGGGACAGAACACTGAAGCTTTCTTT. Residues: CASSESPGQNTEAFF. This chain joins TRBV10-1 and TRBJ1-1; D perhaps matches TRBD1 (6 bases). Germline V gene data show CDR1 as WNHNN and CDR2 as SYGVQD (reference sequence). V was pared by 6 bases and J by 1 base, with 15 bases between. The CDR3 extends over 15 amino acids.

The V gene is TRBV9, the J gene TRBJ2-5; D is perhaps TRBD1 (5 bases). Germline lookup yields CDR1 SGDLS and CDR2 YYNGEE. Trimming pared 0 bases from V and 2 bases from J, leaving 11 bases between. CDR3 length: 15 amino acids. The CDR3 DNA sequence: TGTGCCAGCAGCGTAGGGTTGGGGCCTCAAGAGACCCAGTACTTC. This encodes CASSVGLGPQETQYF.

This clone was picked up one time. This chain connects TRBV6-5 to TRBJ2-1; TRBD1 aligns across 8 bases. V lost 4 bases to trimming and J lost 10 bases; unmatched junction nucleotides: 6. This CDR3 comprises 13 residues. In germline, CDR1 is MNHEY, CDR2 SVGAGI. The CDR3 loop is CASSSLGTGEQFF. The CDR3 DNA sequence: TGTGCCAGCAGTTCACTTGGGACAGGAGAGCAGTTCTTC.

The chain recombines TRBV10-2 with TRBJ2-7; possibly TRBD2 for D (6 bases). The V gene's germline CDR1 is WSHSY and CDR2 SAAADI. With 6 bases removed from V and 3 bases from J, the gap between germline ends came to 27 bases. The CDR3 extends over 18 amino acids. The CDR3 here is CASSSISGTVGLFYEQYF. The CDR3 DNA reads as TGCGCCAGCAGCTCGATTTCCGGGACTGTTGGATTATTCTACGAGCAGTACTTC.

The chain combines TRBV28 with TRBJ2-7, with 8 bases identical to TRBD1. CDR1 and CDR2 (germline): MDHEN, SYDVKM. Trimming cost V 5 bases and J 4 bases; bases outside gene matches: 7. The length of the CDR3 is 14 residues. The CDR3 nucleotides are TGTGCCAGCAGTACAGGGGGTGCCGTTTACGAGCAGTACTTC. Protein product: CASSTGGAVYEQYF.

The CDR3, as DNA: TGCGCCAGCAGCCAGCCGGGACAGGGATCAACTAATGAAAAACTGTTTTTT. As protein: CASSQPGQGSTNEKLFF. The chain uses TRBV4-1 and TRBJ1-4; TRBD1 agrees at 9 bases. The CDR3 sequence is 17 residues long. V was clipped by 3 bases and J by 0 bases; unmatched bases: 5. Germline V lookup: CDR1 MGHRA, CDR2 YSYEKL.

This clone was counted a few times. The chain combines TRBV5-1 with TRBJ2-4; 10 bases align to TRBD1. Germline V gives CDR1 SGHRS, CDR2 YFSETQ. This CDR3 region has 17 residues. Unmatched junction bases numbered 4, after V lost 0 bases and J lost 1 base. CDR3 DNA: TGCGCCAGCAGCTTGGGACAGGGGGCCGAGGCCAAAAACATTCAGTACTTC. Translation gives CASSLGQGAEAKNIQYF.

The V and J genes are TRBV7-9 and TRBJ2-2, with 11 bases lining up with TRBD2. In germline, CDR1 is SEHNR, CDR2 FQNEAQ (reference sequence). The CDR3 is 15 amino acids. V trimming: 5 bases; J trimming: 5 bases; junction bases outside the gene matches: 4. In DNA, the CDR3 is TGTGCCAGCAGCGTTACTAGCGGGAGTACCGGGGAGCTGTTTTTT. Translation gives CASSVTSGSTGELFF.

This clone ranks as medium-sized. J is TRBJ2-3 and V is TRBV6-1; maybe TRBD1 (7 bases). The CDR3 has 15 amino acids. Per germline, CDR1 MNHNS and CDR2 SASEGT. V shed 4 bases and J shed 4 bases, with 15 bases lying between them. The CDR3, as DNA: TGTGCCAGCAGTGCGGGCAGGGGGGCGTCAGATACGCAGTATTTT. This translates into CASSAGRGASDTQYF.

This clone was detected once. The V gene is TRBV29-1, the J gene TRBJ1-2; 9 bases fit TRBD1. From germline, CDR1 is SQVTM and CDR2 ANQGSEA. With V trimmed by 6 bases and J by 3 bases, 11 bases remained unmatched. This CDR3 has 15 amino acids. CDR3 region: CSVASQGQGYYGYTF. For the CDR3, the DNA is TGCAGCGTAGCTTCCCAAGGACAGGGGTACTATGGCTACACCTTC.

The rearrangement joins TRBV19 to TRBJ1-2; D unresolved. This CDR3 contains 12 residues. Germline V gene data show CDR1 as LNHDA and CDR2 as SQIVND (reference sequence). The ends were cut back, 3 bases at V and 8 bases at J, with 10 bases in the middle. The CDR3 loop is CASSIFHWGYTF. The CDR3 nucleotides read TGTGCCAGTAGTATTTTTCACTGGGGCTACACCTTC.

The CDR3 protein is CASSRSPPELLQETQYF. CDR3 DNA: TGTGCCAGCAGCCGTAGCCCCCCGGAGCTACTACAAGAGACCCAGTACTTC. The genes are TRBV7-6 and TRBJ2-5; no firm D call. V was cut by 5 bases and J by 2 bases, with 21 bases left in between. This CDR3 has 17 residues. Germline values: CDR1 SGHVS, CDR2 FNYEAQ.